Listed below are T cell receptor beta chains from one sample, sequenced in a study of beta chain features in type 1 diabetes. The protocol was immunoSEQ multiplex PCR, while the TCRdb copy is restricted to in-frame clones and leaves out a portion. The sample lists hundreds of thousands of clones; roughly 13% were seen once. The sequencing input was naive CD4+ T cells from blood. The origin of the receptors is a man younger than 30 in good health. Each CDR3 is given with its conserved first and last residue. The D gene is left open where the match is weak. Clone sizes are given selectively: once, few, many, or a class where the clone is expanded.

clone size: -
J gene: TRBJ1-1
D gene: -
CDR3 length: 15
V gene: TRBV7-2
CDR3 DNA: TGTGCCAGCAGCTTAGTTAGCGGGGGAAACACTGAAGCTTTCTTT
CDR3 protein: CASSLVSGGNTEAFF

clone size: -
J gene: TRBJ2-3
D gene: TRBD2
CDR3 length: 15
V gene: TRBV6-1
CDR3 DNA: TGTGCCAGCAGTCCTCCGGCGGGGGGGCTCGGTACGCAGTATTTT
CDR3 protein: CASSPPAGGLGTQYF

clone size: -
J gene: TRBJ2-5
D gene: TRBD1
CDR3 length: 18
V gene: TRBV11-1
CDR3 DNA: TGTGCCAGCAGCTTAAGTACGCAGGGGGCGGTGATGGGAGAGACCCAGTACTTC
CDR3 protein: CASSLSTQGAVMGETQYF

clone size: few
J gene: TRBJ2-7
D gene: -
CDR3 length: 15
V gene: TRBV6-5
CDR3 DNA: TGTGCCAGCAGTTACCAACCAGGGGCGGTTGGCGAGCAGTACTTC
CDR3 protein: CASSYQPGAVGEQYF

clone size: -
J gene: TRBJ2-7
D gene: TRBD2
CDR3 length: 13
V gene: TRBV30
CDR3 DNA: TGTGCCTGGAAACTAGCGGGGGTCTACGAGCAGTACTTC
CDR3 protein: CAWKLAGVYEQYF

clone size: -
J gene: TRBJ1-1
D gene: -
CDR3 length: 11
V gene: TRBV20-1
CDR3 DNA: TGCAGTGCTAGCCGGGACACTGAAGCTTTCTTT
CDR3 protein: CSASRDTEAFF

clone size: -
J gene: TRBJ2-3
D gene: -
CDR3 length: 13
V gene: TRBV9
CDR3 DNA: TGTGCCAGCAGCGTAGCTCCTCCAGATACGCAGTATTTT
CDR3 protein: CASSVAPPDTQYF

clone size: -
J gene: TRBJ2-5
D gene: -
CDR3 length: 15
V gene: TRBV10-3
CDR3 DNA: TGTGCCATCAGTGAGTCTCAGGCGTTAGCGGAGACCCAGTACTTC
CDR3 protein: CAISESQALAETQYF

clone size: -
J gene: TRBJ1-5
D gene: -
CDR3 length: 13
V gene: TRBV6-5
CDR3 DNA: TGTGCCAGCAGGCTGAGGGATAGGCAGCCCCAGCATTTT
CDR3 protein: CASRLRDRQPQHF

clone size: few
J gene: TRBJ2-1
D gene: -
CDR3 length: 14
V gene: TRBV6-5
CDR3 DNA: TGTGCCAGCAGTTACGTAGGTAGCCGTGGTGAGCAGTTCTTC
CDR3 protein: CASSYVGSRGEQFF

clone size: few
J gene: TRBJ1-4
D gene: -
CDR3 length: 12
V gene: TRBV7-9
CDR3 DNA: TGTGCCAGCAGCTCAGTTAATGAAAAACTGTTTTTT
CDR3 protein: CASSSVNEKLFF

clone size: -
J gene: TRBJ1-2
D gene: TRBD1
CDR3 length: 15
V gene: TRBV7-9
CDR3 DNA: TGTGCCAGCAGCTCCAGGACAGGAAGAGAAGCTGGCTACACCTTC
CDR3 protein: CASSSRTGREAGYTF

clone size: few
J gene: TRBJ2-2
D gene: TRBD1
CDR3 length: 14
V gene: TRBV4-3
CDR3 DNA: TGCGCCAGCAGCCGGACAGGGGACACCGGGGAGCTGTTTTTT
CDR3 protein: CASSRTGDTGELFF

clone size: few
J gene: TRBJ2-7
D gene: -
CDR3 length: 14
V gene: TRBV28
CDR3 DNA: TGTGCCAGCAATAGCGTTCCCATGTTCCACGAGCAGTACTTC
CDR3 protein: CASNSVPMFHEQYF

clone size: few
J gene: TRBJ1-5
D gene: -
CDR3 length: 14
V gene: TRBV7-6
CDR3 DNA: TGTGCCAGCAGCCCCCGGGGGGCTAATCAGCCCCAGCATTTT
CDR3 protein: CASSPRGANQPQHF

clone size: -
J gene: TRBJ1-2
D gene: -
CDR3 length: 15
V gene: TRBV21-1
CDR3 DNA: TGTGCCAGCAGCAAAGTGGGAGGGTTGCGTTATGGCTACACCTTC
CDR3 protein: CASSKVGGLRYGYTF

clone size: -
J gene: TRBJ2-1
D gene: TRBD2
CDR3 length: 17
V gene: TRBV4-2
CDR3 DNA: TGTGCCAGCAGCCAGGATAGCGGGAATCCCTCCTACAATGAGCAGTTCTTC
CDR3 protein: CASSQDSGNPSYNEQFF

clone size: -
J gene: TRBJ1-2
D gene: TRBD1
CDR3 length: 17
V gene: TRBV7-9
CDR3 DNA: TGTGCCAGCAGCTTGTTTATCCTAGGGGGCACGAACTATGGCTACACCTTC
CDR3 protein: CASSLFILGGTNYGYTF

clone size: -
J gene: TRBJ2-7
D gene: TRBD2
CDR3 length: 14
V gene: TRBV30
CDR3 DNA: TGTGCCTGGACCCCAGCGGGGGGCATCTACGAGCAGTACTTC
CDR3 protein: CAWTPAGGIYEQYF

clone size: -
J gene: TRBJ2-1
D gene: TRBD2
CDR3 length: 16
V gene: TRBV11-3
CDR3 DNA: TGTGCCAGCAGCTTAGAGACTAGCCCAACTTCCAATGAGCAGTTCTTC
CDR3 protein: CASSLETSPTSNEQFF